This entry features one T cell receptor (beta chain) sequence. Its antigen remains unknown. There are 17 residues in the CDR3. Deletions cut 0 bases from V and 0 bases from J, with 15 bases between. Germline CDR1 is SGHAT and CDR2 is FQNNGV. These data come from a study of graft-versus-host responses after intestinal transplantation. Study-wide context: Isolated intestinal, liver-intestinal, or multivisceral transplants were what recipients had. After anti-thymocyte globulin induction, recipients took tacrolimus and steroids for approximately three years.

Findings of the study overall: Detected in recipient marrow were GvH clones, some of which were first observed in ileum or blood. The study associated peak circulating GvH clone levels with early post-transplant HvG declines.

Profiling relied on immunoSEQ multiplex PCR, and the TCRdb table lists in-frame clones only, not all of them. This sample yields just under 90,000 clones, of which around 86% are seen a single time; about 15% belongs to the top ten. The material sequenced was unstimulated CD8+ T cells sorted from spleen or lymph node cells, taken before intestinal transplant. The TCR comes from a human donor who received an intestinal transplant. V is TRBV11-2 and J is TRBJ2-7; D is perhaps TRBD1 (5 bases). CDR3 residues: CASSLEVSQVISYEQYF. DNA for the CDR3: TGTGCCAGCAGCTTAGAGGTGTCACAGGTCATCTCCTACGAGCAGTACTTC.